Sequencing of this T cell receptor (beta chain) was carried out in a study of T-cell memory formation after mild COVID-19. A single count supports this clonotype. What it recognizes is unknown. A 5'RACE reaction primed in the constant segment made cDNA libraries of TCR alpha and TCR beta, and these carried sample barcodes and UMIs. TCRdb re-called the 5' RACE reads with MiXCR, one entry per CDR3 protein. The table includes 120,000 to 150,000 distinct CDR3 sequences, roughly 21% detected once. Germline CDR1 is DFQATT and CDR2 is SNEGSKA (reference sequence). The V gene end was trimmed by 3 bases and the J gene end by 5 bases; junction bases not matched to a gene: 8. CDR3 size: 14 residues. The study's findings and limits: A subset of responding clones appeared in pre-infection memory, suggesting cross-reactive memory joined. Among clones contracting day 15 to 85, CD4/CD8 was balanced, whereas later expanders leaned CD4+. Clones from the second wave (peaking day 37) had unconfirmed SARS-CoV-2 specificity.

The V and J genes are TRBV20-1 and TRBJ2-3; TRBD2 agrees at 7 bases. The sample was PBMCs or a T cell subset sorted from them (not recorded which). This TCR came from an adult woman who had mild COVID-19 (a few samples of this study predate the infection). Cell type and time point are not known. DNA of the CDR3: TGCAGTGCTAGCGGCGGGCTAGCGGTAGATACGCAGTATTTT. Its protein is CSASGGLAVDTQYF.